This T cell receptor beta chain originates from a study of Tregs in tolerant kidney transplant recipients. On the study more broadly: Sorting of CD4+CD25+CD127- cells followed roughly three-day belatacept mixed lymphocyte reactions, sometimes with approximately five-day graft donor restimulation.

This clone has only a few counts. The antigen is unknown. Whole-study findings and limits: Findings come from small patient numbers and require larger validation. No direct test of biological reproducibility was done here. Activated donor B cell expansion appeared to reveal the most relevant donor-specific TCRbeta repertoire.

The trim removed 6 bases at V and 2 bases at J, leaving 9 bases unmatched. CDR1 and CDR2 (germline): SNHLY, FYNNEI. The CDR3 has 15 residues. Libraries were prepared by immunoSEQ multiplex PCR; TCRdb keeps only in-frame clonotypes and omits some of them. The sample has some 20,000 clones; about three fifths are singletons. The sequencing input was Tregs from blood cultured with allogeneic cells. The sequence derives from a human donor in good health. The chain has TRBV2 and TRBJ2-7, with TRBD1 matching over 8 bases. CDR3 nucleotides: TGTGCCAGCAGGGGTATATACAGGGGGACCTACGAGCAGTACTTC. It specifies CASRGIYRGTYEQYF.